The 23 T cell receptor beta chains given below trace back to one sample, sequenced in a study of blood T cells in healthy people across ages. A second PCR, run for about 7 to 11 cycles, used a sample-barcoded 5' primer plus a J-beta primer mix. TCRdb used MiXCR to reprocess the 5' RACE reads, holding one entry per CDR3 protein. The repertoire holds about 1.8 million distinct CDR3 sequences, with about 50% as singletons. Sequenced sample: blood. Receptor source: a woman between 40 and 55 years old in good health.

The chain uses TRBV7-2 and TRBJ2-7; 8 positions agree with TRBD1. The V gene end was trimmed by 4 bases and the J gene end by 4 bases; junction bases not matched to a gene: 15. This CDR3 is 17 amino acids long. In germline, CDR1 is SGHTA, CDR2 FQGNSA. The CDR3 is CASSSPIVTGVRYEQYF. In DNA form, the CDR3 reads TGTGCCAGCAGCTCCCCCATCGTGACAGGGGTACGATACGAGCAGTACTTC.

There are a few counts of this clonotype. The chain is built from TRBV20-1 and TRBJ2-5; D may correspond to TRBD1 or TRBD2 (6 bases each). The germline CDR1 and CDR2 sequences are DFQATT and SNEGSKA (reference sequence). The CDR3 runs 14 residues. Trimming removed 6 bases from V and 5 bases from J, with 19 bases in between. CDR3: CSAPAVTGAETQYF. CDR3 bases: TGCAGTGCCCCAGCTGTTACGGGGGCGGAGACCCAGTACTTC.

The rearrangement uses TRBV7-2 and TRBJ2-5; 13 positions agree with TRBD2. This CDR3 region has 16 residues. V was clipped by 4 bases and J by 5 bases; unmatched bases: 7. The germline V gene has CDR1 SGHTA and CDR2 FQGNSA. The CDR3 DNA reads TGTGCCAGCAGCTCGGGACTAGCGGGAATGGGGGAGACCCAGTACTTC. Encoded protein: CASSSGLAGMGETQYF.

This clonotype was seen ten or more times. The chain employs TRBV4-1 and TRBJ2-5; D is uncertain. The germline gives CDR1 MGHRA, CDR2 YSYEKL. V lost 0 bases to trimming and J lost 4 bases, with 6 bases between them. This CDR3 has 13 residues. The CDR3 is CASSQDWGETQYF. The CDR3 DNA sequence: TGCGCCAGCAGCCAAGACTGGGGAGAGACCCAGTACTTC.

The J gene is TRBJ1-2, the V gene TRBV21-1; TRBD1 is taken as the D call from the table, unchecked against the DNA. TRBV21-1 is a pseudogene segment. CDR3 length: 14 residues. The DNA for the CDR3 is TGTGCCAGCAGCCCCACCAAGGGCGGTGATGGCTACACCTTC. It yields the protein CASSPTKGGDGYTF.

This clonotype has more than one count but fewer than ten. The rearrangement links TRBV4-2 to TRBJ2-1; 9 bases agree with TRBD2. Germline CDR1 LGHNA, CDR2 YNFKEQ. V gave up 8 bases and J gave up 0 bases; unmatched junction bases: 11. This CDR3 is built from 17 residues. CDR3 DNA sequence: TGTGCCAGCCAGGAAGCGGGGGGTTCTGTCTCCTACAATGAGCAGTTCTTC. Translating it yields CASQEAGGSVSYNEQFF.

The chain uses TRBV7-8 and TRBJ1-5, with a possible D match to TRBD1 (5 bases). Per the germline V gene, CDR1 is SGHVS and CDR2 is FQNEAQ. With 3 bases removed from V and 0 bases from J, the gap between germline ends came to 12 bases. The length of the CDR3 is 16 residues. This CDR3 reads CASSFGTGHSNQPQHF. CDR3 sequence (DNA): TGTGCCAGCAGCTTCGGGACGGGTCATAGCAATCAGCCCCAGCATTTT.

As DNA, the CDR3 is TGCGCCAGCAGCTTGGCAGGCGACCACCGATCAAATTCACCCCTCCACTTT. This codes for CASSLAGDHRSNSPLHF. The chain recombines TRBV5-1 with TRBJ1-6; D is uncertain. The CDR3 is 17 amino acids. The V gene's germline CDR1 is SGHRS and CDR2 YFSETQ. The V end lost 0 bases, the J end lost 7 bases, and 17 bases lay between the germline ends.

Details on this clonotype: The missing conserved phenylalanine or tryptophan at the end of this CDR3 makes a read error likely. The chain links TRBV7-9 to TRBJ2-6, with 8 bases that match TRBD2. This CDR3 has 19 amino acids. The germline V gene encodes CDR1 SEHNR and CDR2 FQNEAQ (reference sequence). The V and J ends lost 0 bases and 1 base, in that order; junction bases with no gene match: 8. The CDR3 spells CASSLAPGGYESGANVLTS. The CDR3 DNA is TGTGCCAGCAGCTTAGCCCCGGGGGGGTACGAATCTGGGGCCAACGTCCTGACTTCC.

The chain recombines TRBV9 with TRBJ2-1; D may be TRBD2 (7 bases). CDR1 and CDR2 from the germline V gene are SGDLS and YYNGEE. The CDR3 runs 16 residues. Trimming removed 3 bases from V and 6 bases from J, with 19 bases in between. The CDR3 region has the DNA TGTGCCAGCAGCGGCCGGGGGGCTAGATCGGTCAATGAGCAGTTCTTC. Its protein is CASSGRGARSVNEQFF.

The chain is built from TRBV10-3 and TRBJ1-2; tentatively, D is TRBD1 (5 bases). Per germline, CDR1 ENHRY and CDR2 SYGVKD. CDR3 length: 13 amino acids. The V end was cut by 5 bases, the J end by 3 bases, with 10 bases between. Here the CDR3 reads CAISPRVDYGYTF. The CDR3 DNA follows: TGTGCCATCAGTCCCAGGGTTGACTATGGCTACACCTTC.

This clonotype was recorded at least ten times. The rearrangement links TRBV7-2 to TRBJ2-3, with 10 positions matching TRBD2. The CDR3 extends over 16 amino acids. V shed 5 bases and J 0 bases; nucleotides not matched to a gene: 5. CDR1 is SGHTA and CDR2 is FQGNSA in the germline V gene. The CDR3 DNA reads as TGTGCCAGCAGCGTGGGACTAGCGACTAGCACAGATACGCAGTATTTT. It specifies CASSVGLATSTDTQYF.

This clonotype was picked up one time. J is TRBJ2-7 and V is TRBV5-8; the match to TRBD2 covers 8 bases. V trimming: 7 bases; J trimming: 3 bases; junction bases outside the gene matches: 9. CDR1 is SGHTS, CDR2 YDEGEE, per germline. This CDR3 is built from 14 residues. CDR3 loop: CASRGGGQYYEQYF. The CDR3 DNA reads TGTGCCAGCCGCGGCGGGGGGCAGTACTACGAGCAGTACTTC.

The chain joins TRBV28 to TRBJ2-1, with 10 bases identical to TRBD2. CDR3 length equals 16 residues. Germline V gene lookup returns CDR1 MDHEN and CDR2 SYDVKM. After removal of 5 bases from V and 2 bases from J, the junction contained 6 bases not matched to a gene. The CDR3 coding sequence is TGTGCCAGCAGTATTATAGCGGGGGGCCCCTACAATGAGCAGTTCTTC. It yields the protein CASSIIAGGPYNEQFF.

The chain joins TRBV4-3 to TRBJ2-1; 10 nucleotides match TRBD2. Trimming removed 5 bases from V and 3 bases from J; junction bases left unmatched: 7. This CDR3 spans 16 amino acids. Germline lookup yields CDR1 LGHNA and CDR2 YSLEER. The CDR3 is CASSYGLAVDYNEQFF. CDR3 in DNA: TGCGCCAGCAGCTATGGACTAGCGGTCGACTACAATGAGCAGTTCTTC.

The chain combines TRBV10-1 with TRBJ2-3, with 7 bases aligning to TRBD1. Germline CDR1 is WNHNN and CDR2 is SYGVQD (reference sequence). The length of the CDR3 is 15 residues. Unmatched junction bases numbered 4, after V lost 0 bases and J lost 4 bases. CDR3 sequence reads: CASSESAGGPDTQYF. The CDR3 bases are TGCGCCAGCAGTGAGTCGGCAGGGGGACCAGATACGCAGTATTTT.

This chain connects TRBV6-2 or TRBV6-3 to TRBJ2-3; perhaps TRBD2 as D (5 bases). Germline lookup yields CDR1 MNHEY and CDR2 SVGEGT. V was pared by 7 bases and J by 2 bases, with 16 bases between. The CDR3 consists of 15 residues. CDR3 region: CASTLVASSTDTQYF. The CDR3 DNA reads TGTGCCAGCACCCTCGTTGCTAGCTCCACAGATACGCAGTATTTT.

The chain has TRBV7-2 and TRBJ2-5, with D perhaps matching TRBD1 (5 bases). Per germline, CDR1 SGHTA and CDR2 FQGNSA. Trimming removed 5 bases from V and 1 base from J, with 14 bases in between. The CDR3 consists of 15 residues. The CDR3 coding sequence is TGTGCCAGCAGCCCTAGGGGCCGGATCCAAGAGACCCAGTACTTC. Translating gives CASSPRGRIQETQYF.

This clonotype was detected ten times or more. The chain is built from TRBV7-2 and TRBJ2-7, with TRBD1 matching 7 bases. Germline CDR1 and CDR2: SGHTA and FQGNSA. This CDR3 comprises 14 residues. Unmatched junction bases numbered 3, after V lost 1 base and J lost 3 bases. For the CDR3, the DNA is TGTGCCAGCAGCTTAGGCGGACAGGTCTACGAGCAGTACTTC. It is translated as CASSLGGQVYEQYF.

J is TRBJ2-5 and V is TRBV12-3 or TRBV12-4; TRBD2 might be the D (5 bases). The CDR3 consists of 14 residues. Trimming removed 6 bases from V and 2 bases from J, with 13 bases in between. CDR3 sequence: CASSPPEEQETQYF. As DNA, the CDR3 is TGTGCCAGCAGCCCCCCGGAGGAACAAGAGACCCAGTACTTC.

The genes are TRBV7-3 and TRBJ2-1, with 8 bases identical to TRBD1. The germline V gene encodes CDR1 SGHTA and CDR2 FQGTGA. This CDR3 comprises 15 residues. The V and J ends lost 5 bases and 3 bases, in that order; junction bases with no gene match: 6. DNA of the CDR3: TGTGCCAGCAGCCCCCGGACAGGGAACTACAATGAGCAGTTCTTC. Protein sequence: CASSPRTGNYNEQFF.

The chain couples TRBV3-1 to TRBJ2-1; 13 positions match TRBD2. Germline trimming cut 2 bases from V and 7 bases from J; bases unmatched to any gene: 8. From germline, CDR1 is LGHDT and CDR2 YNNKEL (reference sequence). The CDR3 extends over 17 amino acids. For the CDR3, the DNA is TGTGCCAGCAGCCAAAGAGTTGGGACTAGCGGGGAAAATGAGCAGTTCTTC. Protein product: CASSQRVGTSGENEQFF.

The genes are TRBV20-1 and TRBJ1-5, with unresolved D. The V end was cut by 2 bases, the J end by 3 bases, with 14 bases between. There are 15 residues in the CDR3. The germline CDR1 and CDR2 sequences are DFQATT and SNEGSKA (reference sequence). The CDR3 DNA sequence: TGCAGTGCTAGAACCCGGCTGGGTTTCAATCAGCCCCAGCATTTT. The encoded protein is CSARTRLGFNQPQHF.